This TCR beta chain appears in the sequencing data of a study of molecular identifiers for immune sequencing clone quantification. TCRdb reprocessed the PCR reads with MiXCR, giving one entry per CDR3 protein. Of hundreds of thousands of distinct CDR3 sequences in the sample, around 25% were seen once. The CDR3 covers 15 residues. Trimming left V 5 bases short and J 1 base short, with 13 bases between. Germline values: CDR1 SNHLY, CDR2 FYNNEI. The clonotype originates from a human donor in good health. Some libraries in this study had Jurkat cell RNA spiked in. J is TRBJ2-3 and V is TRBV2; possibly TRBD1 or TRBD2 for D (5 bases each). Sequenced: naive CD8+ T cells from blood, with Jurkat cell RNA spiked in. Described subset: FACS-sorted CD8+CD4-CCR7+CD45RA+ naive T cells. CDR3 nucleotide sequence: TGTGCCAGCAGTAACCGAGGGGCTCGCACAGATACGCAGTATTTT. Protein product: CASSNRGARTDTQYF.